Each of the 4 T cell receptor beta chains below was sequenced from the same sample in a study of identical twins. A single record per CDR3 protein comes from TCRdb applying MiXCR to the 5' RACE reads. The table shows approximately 680,000 distinct CDR3 sequences, with about 7.6% occurring only once. These sequences were also reported in another study, on yellow fever vaccine responses in identical twins.

The specimen was PBMCs. These receptors were taken from a woman aged 18-35 years in good health.

This clonotype has a handful of counts. The V gene is TRBV20-1, the J gene TRBJ2-5; no firm D call. Germline V gene data show CDR1 as DFQATT and CDR2 as SNEGSKA (reference sequence). This CDR3 has 12 amino acids. V lost 3 bases and J 0 bases, leaving 5 bases between the germline ends. CDR3: CSASHNQETQYF. The CDR3, as DNA: TGCAGTGCTAGTCACAACCAAGAGACCCAGTACTTC.

CDR3 sequence (DNA): TGTGCCAGCAGGGGGCTTGGGAGCACCGGGGAGCTGTTTTTT. Protein sequence: CASRGLGSTGELFF. V usage is TRBV25-1 and J usage is TRBJ2-2; TRBD1 or TRBD2 may be the D gene (5 bases each). The CDR3 is 14 amino acids. Germline V lookup: CDR1 MGHDK, CDR2 SYGVNS. The ends were cut back, 6 bases at V and 4 bases at J, with 12 bases in the middle.

This clonotype was detected only a few times. V usage is TRBV20-1 and J usage is TRBJ1-1; 7 nucleotides agree with TRBD1. The CDR3 contains 14 residues. CDR1 is DFQATT and CDR2 is SNEGSKA in the germline V gene (reference sequence). V lost 6 bases and J lost 4; bases outside the gene matches: 11. CDR3 residues: CSAPRQGMSTEAFF. In DNA form, the CDR3 reads TGCAGTGCCCCAAGACAGGGAATGAGCACTGAAGCTTTCTTT.

Only a few counts were recorded for this clonotype. The rearrangement joins TRBV12-3 or TRBV12-4 to TRBJ1-4, with a weak D call TRBD1 (5 bases). This CDR3 contains 14 residues. The V end was cut by 6 bases, the J end by 8 bases, with 16 bases between. The CDR3 loop reads CASRGEGGGEKLFF. CDR3 sequence (DNA): TGTGCCAGCAGGGGGGAGGGTGGAGGGGAAAAACTGTTTTTT.